Listed below are T cell receptor beta chains from one sample, sequenced in a study of human versus mouse CDR3 diversity and MHC coevolution. Sequencing used immunoSEQ multiplex PCR; TCRdb keeps in-frame clones, though not all of them. This sample has 45,000 to 75,000 clones, with 94% found just once. Material for sequencing was naive CD4+ T cells from blood. All receptors derive from a person aged 55 to 75 in good health. CDR3s include the opening cysteine and the closing phenylalanine or tryptophan.

J gene: TRBJ2-1; V gene: TRBV5-6; CDR3 protein: CASSPWAGLAYNEQFF
J gene: TRBJ1-3; V gene: TRBV18; CDR3 protein: CASSPLVGPSGNTIYF
J gene: TRBJ2-5; V gene: TRBV2; CDR3 protein: CASSEDRGRETQYF
J gene: NA; V gene: TRBV6-5; CDR3 protein: CASSSGGGSGSYEQYF
J gene: TRBJ2-3; V gene: TRBV5-4; CDR3 protein: CASSPGLLAGPSTDTQYF
J gene: TRBJ2-5; V gene: TRBV6-5; CDR3 protein: CATGLAGGIEETQYF
J gene: TRBJ2-7; V gene: TRBV18; CDR3 protein: CASSGLGLSYEQYF
J gene: TRBJ2-1; V gene: TRBV6-4; CDR3 protein: CASSELGLEANEQFF
J gene: TRBJ2-1; V gene: TRBV27; CDR3 protein: CASSFDREKGNEQFF
J gene: TRBJ2-7; V gene: TRBV18; CDR3 protein: CASSPTPGQGPYEQYF
J gene: TRBJ1-6; V gene: TRBV30; CDR3 protein: CAWKGLNNSPLHF
J gene: TRBJ2-7; V gene: TRBV6-4; CDR3 protein: CASRETSGSSYEQYF
J gene: TRBJ2-7; V gene: TRBV27; CDR3 protein: CASRYLSGEQYF
J gene: TRBJ2-7; V gene: TRBV18; CDR3 protein: CASSQTTGPSSYEQYF
J gene: TRBJ1-2; V gene: TRBV7-3; CDR3 protein: CASSLTGESGYTF
J gene: TRBJ2-1; V gene: TRBV12-5; CDR3 protein: CASGSGQNHNEQFF
J gene: TRBJ1-5; V gene: TRBV19; CDR3 protein: CASGTGDNQPQHF
J gene: TRBJ1-2; V gene: TRBV6-5; CDR3 protein: CASRTRGRGSSYTF
J gene: TRBJ2-5; V gene: TRBV5-1; CDR3 protein: CASKGAASQETQYF
J gene: TRBJ2-5; V gene: TRBV15; CDR3 protein: CATSRDLAGGRETQYF
J gene: TRBJ1-4; V gene: TRBV23-1; CDR3 protein: CASSQPFCGKLSEEKLFF
J gene: TRBJ2-7; V gene: TRBV14; CDR3 protein: CASSLNRGLWEQYF
J gene: TRBJ2-1; V gene: TRBV19; CDR3 protein: CATQTSGRSYNEQFF